The 21 T cell receptor beta chains below come from one sample, sequenced in a study of T cells in Graves' hyperthyroidism and ophthalmopathy (dated by TCRdb to about 2019). The library was generated by multiplex PCR. The data were produced on an Illumina HiSeq 2000. TCR beta CDR3 regions were amplified from RNA transcripts. The first round of RT-PCR for the TCR CDR3 was performed with the HTBI primer set and the Qiagen OneStep RT-PCR kit. TCRdb redid the processing of the public reads, applying fastp at Q25 and MiXCR, and retained in-frame beta chains. Rows merge per CDR3 protein into single entries with the most common DNA and genes. Here the sample has approximately 350,000 distinct CDR3 sequences; roughly 15% occur a single time. Of the sample, roughly a fifth falls within the top ten clones. The sequenced material came from blood. All receptors come from a woman in her sixties or seventies with Graves' ophthalmopathy.

This clonotype showed up just a few times. V is TRBV2 and J is TRBJ2-6; either TRBD1 or TRBD2 may fit D (5 bases each). The CDR3 is 18 amino acids. Trimming cost V 5 bases and J 0 bases, with 17 bases left between them. Germline V gene data show CDR1 as SNHLY and CDR2 as FYNNEI. The CDR3 sequence is CASSSNLRGPSGANVLTF. DNA for the CDR3: TGTGCCAGCAGTTCCAACCTCCGGGGCCCCTCTGGGGCCAACGTCCTGACTTTC.

Many counts were recorded for this clonotype. The chain carries TRBV2 and TRBJ2-2; perhaps TRBD2 as D (5 bases). With 3 bases removed from V and 6 bases from J, the gap between germline ends came to 14 bases. The CDR3 runs 15 residues. CDR1 is SNHLY, CDR2 FYNNEI, per germline. As DNA, the CDR3 is TGTGCCAGCAGTGACTCGACGGGAAAGGCCGGGGAGCTGTTTTTT. Translated: CASSDSTGKAGELFF.

This clonotype has only a few counts. This chain links TRBV10-2 with TRBJ2-2; a possible D gene is TRBD2 (6 bases). Germline V CDR1 and CDR2: WSHSY, SAAADI. Trimming stripped 7 bases from V and 0 bases from J, with 9 bases between. The CDR3 length is 14 residues. The CDR3 region is CASIGRPNTGELFF. The CDR3 DNA follows: TGCGCCAGCATAGGGAGGCCGAACACCGGGGAGCTGTTTTTT.

In this sample, this clonotype turned up a few times. The chain carries TRBV7-8 and TRBJ2-4; D assignment may be TRBD1 or TRBD2 (5 bases each). Trimming shortened V by 1 base and J by 1 base, and 14 bases separated the two germline ends. CDR3 length: 17 amino acids. Germline V gives CDR1 SGHVS, CDR2 FQNEAQ. CDR3 region: CASSLGDPTGAKNIQYF. The CDR3 coding sequence is TGTGCCAGCAGCTTAGGGGACCCCACTGGGGCCAAAAACATTCAGTACTTC. Complete variable domain (other parts from reference TRBV7-8 and TRBJ2-4): GAGVSQSPRYKVAKRGQDVALRCDPISGHVSLFWYQQALGQGPEFLTYFQNEAQLDKSGLPSDRFFAERPEGSVSTLKIQRTQQEDSAVYLCASSLGDPTGAKNIQYFGAGTRLSVL.

This clonotype was counted at least ten times. The V and J genes are TRBV9 and TRBJ2-3; D remains unclear. Germline V gene data show CDR1 as SGDLS and CDR2 as YYNGEE. V lost 5 bases, J lost 0 bases, and 10 bases lay in between. The CDR3 is made up of 14 amino acids. The chain's CDR3 is CASSGAGSTDTQYF. The CDR3 DNA sequence: TGTGCCAGCAGTGGAGCAGGAAGCACAGATACGCAGTATTTT.

There are a few counts of this clonotype. This rearrangement joins TRBV29-1 to TRBJ2-7; perhaps TRBD1 as D (7 bases). The V gene's germline CDR1 is SQVTM and CDR2 ANQGSEA. V was shortened by 3 bases and J by 3 bases, with 15 bases between the two germline ends. This CDR3 spans 14 amino acids. CDR3 sequence: CSVEWAGGNYEQYF. The CDR3 coding sequence is TGCAGCGTTGAGTGGGCAGGGGGGAACTACGAGCAGTACTTC.

The gene calls are TRBV30 and TRBJ1-2; TRBD1 might be the D (6 bases). CDR1 and CDR2 (germline): GTSNPN, SVGIG (reference sequence). V lost 3 bases and J 4 bases, leaving 24 bases between the germline ends. The CDR3 totals 17 residues. CDR3 coding DNA: TGTGCCTGGAGCCTTACTCTTACAGGGAGAGATGGCTATGGCTACACCTTC. It is translated as CAWSLTLTGRDGYGYTF.

About this clonotype itself: This clone may be a read error of a much larger clone one base away. The chain uses TRBV2 and TRBJ1-1, with 9 bases identical to TRBD1. CDR3 size: 14 residues. Germline V gene lookup returns CDR1 SNHLY and CDR2 FYNNEI. The CDR3 DNA follows: TGTTCCAGCGGCCGGACAGGGGAGAACACTGAAGCTTTCTTT. Protein: CSSGRTGENTEAFF.

This chain uses TRBV11-1 with TRBJ2-1; no firm D call. V lost 3 bases and J lost 9, with 12 bases in between. The germline V gene has CDR1 SGHAT and CDR2 FQDESV (reference sequence). This CDR3 has 13 residues. The CDR3 region has the DNA TGTGCCAGCAGCTTCGTTAGCAGAGGTGAGCAGTTCTTC. This sequence encodes CASSFVSRGEQFF.

This clonotype was observed many times. This chain uses TRBV20-1 with TRBJ2-1; D not resolved. Germline V gives CDR1 DFQATT, CDR2 SNEGSKA (reference sequence). The CDR3 runs to 10 residues. Between the trimmed V and J ends, which lost 7 bases and 7 bases, there was a span of 8 bases. The chain's CDR3 is CSVSGNEQFF. In nucleotides, the CDR3 is TGCAGTGTCTCCGGGAATGAGCAGTTCTTC.

This clonotype has a count of ten or more. This chain joins TRBV5-1 and TRBJ2-3; TRBD2 aligns across 11 bases. The CDR3 spans 16 residues. Germline trimming cut 4 bases from V and 4 bases from J; bases unmatched to any gene: 8. Germline assignment: CDR1 SGHRS and CDR2 YFSETQ. CDR3 in amino acids: CASSPIAGGRADTQYF. DNA for the CDR3: TGCGCCAGCAGCCCCATAGCGGGAGGGCGCGCAGATACGCAGTATTTT.

In its sample, this clonotype was seen many times. The rearrangement links TRBV7-9 to TRBJ1-1; TRBD1 is a possible D gene (6 bases). The germline V gene encodes CDR1 SEHNR and CDR2 FQNEAQ (reference sequence). CDR3 length equals 14 residues. Trimming stripped 4 bases from V and 1 base from J, with 10 bases between. In DNA form, the CDR3 reads TGTGCCAGCAGCTCTCAGACAGGGAACACTGAAGCTTTCTTT. It specifies CASSSQTGNTEAFF. Variable domain in full (rest from reference TRBV7-9 and TRBJ1-1): DTGVSQNPRHKITKRGQNVTFRCDPISEHNRLYWYRQTLGQGPEFLTYFQNEAQLEKSRLLSDRFSAERPKGSFSTLEIQRTEQGDSAMYLCASSSQTGNTEAFFGQGTRLTVV.

The sample holds a few counts of this clonotype. The chain employs TRBV7-9 and TRBJ1-6, with D maybe TRBD1 (5 bases). Germline V lookup: CDR1 SEHNR, CDR2 FQNEAQ (reference sequence). The V gene lost 1 base and the J gene lost 7 bases, with 11 bases spanning the gap. The CDR3 extends over 15 amino acids. This CDR3 reads CASSLESWGNSPLHF. For the CDR3, the DNA is TGTGCCAGCAGCTTAGAGAGTTGGGGCAATTCACCCCTCCACTTT.

This clonotype was seen only a few times. The chain is built from TRBV28 and TRBJ1-5; unclear D gene. The germline V and J ends were trimmed by 5 bases and 0 bases, with 11 bases remaining between them. This CDR3 region has 15 residues. Germline loops: CDR1 MDHEN, CDR2 SYDVKM. Written as DNA, the CDR3 is TGTGCCAGCAGTGCGACCGAGGGTAGCAATCAGCCCCAGCATTTT. Encoded protein: CASSATEGSNQPQHF.

This clonotype was seen many times. The CDR3 reads CSVSLGGNQPQHF. The CDR3, as DNA: TGCAGTGTAAGCCTTGGGGGCAATCAGCCCCAGCATTTT. The chain recombines TRBV20-1 with TRBJ1-5; D is unclear. Germline CDR1 is DFQATT and CDR2 is SNEGSKA (reference sequence). Between the trimmed V and J ends, which lost 7 bases and 2 bases, there was a span of 12 bases. The CDR3 length is 13 residues.

This clonotype was counted many times. The gene calls are TRBV7-6 and TRBJ2-5, with a weak D call TRBD1 (5 bases). V was trimmed by 8 bases and J by 5 bases, leaving 9 bases between them. Looked up from germline, CDR1 is SGHVS and CDR2 is FNYEAQ. The CDR3 runs to 11 residues. Here the CDR3 reads CASGASETQYF. The CDR3 nucleotides read TGTGCCAGCGGGGCGTCCGAGACCCAGTACTTC.

This clonotype has ten or more counts. This chain uses TRBV28 with TRBJ2-1; 8 bases align to TRBD2. There are 18 residues in the CDR3. J lost 4 bases, V lost 6 bases, and 17 bases had no gene match. The germline CDR1 and CDR2 sequences are MDHEN and SYDVKM. The CDR3 region has the DNA TGTGCCAGCAGCTTACCGCGAAGCGGGACTAGTCTATACAATGAGCAGTTCTTC. Amino acid sequence: CASSLPRSGTSLYNEQFF.

This clonotype was detected a few times. The rearrangement uses TRBV9 and TRBJ2-6; D is perhaps TRBD1 (5 bases). V dropped 3 bases and J dropped 4 bases, with 11 bases sitting between them. Germline V gene sequence: CDR1 SGDLS, CDR2 YYNGEE. The CDR3 has 15 residues. The CDR3, as DNA: TGTGCCAGCAGCGAGTCCCGGACAGGGGCCAACGTCCTGACTTTC. Its translation is CASSESRTGANVLTF.

This clonotype was recorded at least ten times. The chain links TRBV11-2 to TRBJ2-1, with D possibly matching TRBD1 (6 bases). The CDR3 is 11 residues long. With 6 bases removed from V and 9 bases from J, the gap between germline ends came to 9 bases. Germline CDR1 reads SGHAT; CDR2 reads FQNNGV. The CDR3 DNA follows: TGTGCCAGCAGACAGGGTGGTGAGCAGTTCTTC. Translating gives CASRQGGEQFF. The whole variable domain, filled in from reference TRBV11-2 and TRBJ2-1, reads EAGVAQSPRYKIIEKRQSVAFWCNPISGHATLYWYQQILGQGPKLLIQFQNNGVVDDSQLPKDRFSAERLKGVDSTLKIQPAKLEDSAVYLCASRQGGEQFFGPGTRLTVL.

This clonotype was picked up many times. This chain connects TRBV12-3 or TRBV12-4 to TRBJ2-1; possible D gene TRBD2, 6 bases. This CDR3 comprises 12 residues. Trimming removed 3 bases at V and 9 bases at J, with 9 bases between. CDR3 protein: CASSFGEVEQFF. CDR3 nucleotides: TGTGCCAGCAGTTTCGGGGAGGTTGAGCAGTTCTTC.

This clonotype was counted only a few times. The chain combines TRBV7-9 with TRBJ2-7, with TRBD2 matching over 7 bases. The CDR3 contains 12 residues. Germline V gene data show CDR1 as SEHNR and CDR2 as FQNEAQ (reference sequence). V was pared by 5 bases and J by 6 bases, with 4 bases of the junction left unmatched. CDR3 nucleotide sequence: TGTGCCAGCAGCCCAGGACTAGTCGAGCAGTACTTC. Encoded protein: CASSPGLVEQYF.